Here is one TCR beta chain with its context. J lost 5 bases, V lost 8 bases, and 0 bases had no gene match. The CDR3 is made up of 11 amino acids. CDR1 is MGHDK and CDR2 is SYGVNS in the germline V gene. This entry comes from a study of blood T cell repertoires in COVID-19. Clones were read by immunoSEQ multiplex PCR, and TCRdb kept only the in-frame ones, dropping some. The sample includes approximately 190,000 clones, about four fifths of them seen just once. This sequence originates from a man aged 40-50 years who had recovered from COVID-19. The gene calls are TRBV25-1 and TRBJ2-3, with 8 bases fitting TRBD2. Material for sequencing was PBMCs or T cells enriched from blood (not recorded which). This chain's CDR3 is CASRGGDTQYF. The CDR3 DNA is TGTGCCAGCCGGGGGGGAGATACGCAGTATTTT.